Shown below are 26 T cell receptor beta chains from a single sample sequenced in a study of Graves' ophthalmopathy and Graves' hyperthyroidism. Amplification of TCR beta CDR3 regions used RNA transcripts. First-round RT-PCR relied on HTBI primers, and a second-round multiplex PCR came next. Using its own MiXCR run on the multiplex PCR reads, TCRdb lists one record per CDR3 protein. The table records around 1,000,000 distinct CDR3 sequences, roughly two fifths of them present only once. The sample was peripheral blood or thyroid tissue (not recorded which). The receptors were sampled from an adult man with Graves' hyperthyroidism.

This clonotype showed up many times. The chain combines TRBV15 with TRBJ2-7; D remains ambiguous. V was pared by 0 bases and J by 5 bases, with 5 bases between. This CDR3 region has 12 residues. The germline V gene has CDR1 LNHNV and CDR2 YYDKDF (reference sequence). As DNA, the CDR3 is TGTGCCACCAGCAGAGATGGGGACGAGCAGTACTTC. It translates to CATSRDGDEQYF.

In its sample, this clonotype was seen many times. This sequence joins TRBV20-1 and TRBJ1-2; D is uncertain. The CDR3 covers 12 residues. Trimming removed 2 bases from V and 0 bases from J, with 4 bases in between. Germline CDR1 reads DFQATT; CDR2 reads SNEGSKA (reference sequence). The CDR3 bases are TGCAGTGCTAGACAAACTAACTATGGCTACACCTTC. Encoded protein: CSARQTNYGYTF.

About this clonotype itself: A much larger clone differs by one base, so this may be a read error. The chain has TRBV2 and TRBJ1-2; D remains ambiguous. The V and J ends lost 3 bases and 0 bases respectively, with 11 bases between them. The germline CDR1 and CDR2 sequences are SNHLY and FYNNEI. CDR3 length equals 15 residues. CDR3 region: CASSDGLESNYGYTF. CDR3 in DNA: TGTGCCAGCAGTGATGGTTTGGAATCTAACTATGGCTACACCTTC.

This chain connects TRBV7-2 to TRBJ1-6; possible D gene TRBD1, 6 bases. This CDR3 spans 14 amino acids. Per the germline V gene, CDR1 is SGHTA and CDR2 is FQGNSA. CDR3 protein: CASGPGAHNSPLHF. CDR3 in DNA: TGTGCTAGCGGCCCAGGGGCCCATAATTCACCCCTCCACTTT.

Many counts were recorded for this clonotype. The CDR3 loop is CASSEDGRGPNYGYTF. DNA for the CDR3: TGTGCCAGCAGTGAAGATGGCAGGGGTCCCAACTATGGCTACACCTTC. The chain is built from TRBV25-1 and TRBJ1-2; tentatively, D is TRBD1 (6 bases). Germline lookup yields CDR1 MGHDK and CDR2 SYGVNS. V was pared by 2 bases and J by 2 bases, with 15 bases between. This CDR3 is built from 16 residues.

This clonotype was observed a single time. The V call is TRBV9, the J call TRBJ2-5, with D perhaps matching TRBD1 (5 bases). Trimming took off 0 bases at V and 0 bases at J, with 9 bases between the two ends. The CDR3 covers 15 residues. Germline V CDR1 and CDR2: SGDLS, YYNGEE. CDR3 coding DNA: TGTGCCAGCAGCGTAGGTGGGGCGTACCAAGAGACCCAGTACTTC. It yields the protein CASSVGGAYQETQYF.

V gene TRBV10-3 combines with J gene TRBJ2-3; 9 nucleotides match TRBD2. The CDR3 is made up of 15 amino acids. V lost 3 bases to trimming and J lost 0 bases; unmatched junction nucleotides: 1. From germline, CDR1 is ENHRY and CDR2 SYGVKD. Written as DNA, the CDR3 is TGTGCCATCAGTGAAGCGGGGGGTAGCACAGATACGCAGTATTTT. Translating it yields CAISEAGGSTDTQYF.

The rearrangement joins TRBV6-5 to TRBJ1-2; D gene unclear. CDR1 and CDR2 from the germline V gene are MNHEY and SVGAGI. CDR3 length equals 15 residues. With 6 bases removed from V and 4 bases from J, the gap between germline ends came to 18 bases. CDR3 coding DNA: TGTGCCAGCAGCCGGGTGGTCGAGGCTGCCTATGGCTACACCTTC. Its translation is CASSRVVEAAYGYTF.

The chain employs TRBV20-1 and TRBJ2-6; maybe TRBD1 (6 bases). Germline V gene data show CDR1 as DFQATT and CDR2 as SNEGSKA (reference sequence). This CDR3 is built from 19 residues. Trimming stripped 3 bases from V and 1 base from J, with 22 bases between. The CDR3 spells CSASTAGEHTQSGANVLTF. The CDR3 nucleotides read TGCAGTGCTAGTACTGCAGGGGAACACACTCAATCTGGGGCCAACGTCCTGACTTTC.

The chain joins TRBV9 to TRBJ2-2; 8 nucleotides align to TRBD2. The V and J ends lost 4 bases and 11 bases, in that order; junction bases with no gene match: 19. Germline CDR1 is SGDLS and CDR2 is YYNGEE. The CDR3 consists of 17 residues. This CDR3 reads CASSPHDGGGAFGELFF. In DNA, the CDR3 is TGTGCCAGCAGCCCGCATGACGGGGGGGGCGCGTTCGGAGAGCTGTTTTTT.

The V and J genes are TRBV14 and TRBJ2-5; D unclear. Germline V gene lookup returns CDR1 SGHDN and CDR2 FVKESK. The CDR3 covers 15 residues. V was trimmed by 4 bases and J by 2 bases, leaving 14 bases between them. The CDR3: CASSRSLGPQETQYF. In DNA, the CDR3 is TGTGCCAGCAGCCGAAGCCTGGGCCCACAAGAGACCCAGTACTTC. Full variable domain (outside the CDR3, taken from reference TRBV14 and TRBJ2-5): EAGVTQFPSHSVIEKGQTVTLRCDPISGHDNLYWYRRVMGKEIKFLLHFVKESKQDESGMPNNRFLAERTGGTYSTLKVQPAELEDSGVYFCASSRSLGPQETQYFGPGTRLLVL.

This clonotype was recorded a few times. The chain recombines TRBV12-3 or TRBV12-4 with TRBJ2-6; D not resolved. This CDR3 has 13 residues. The germline V and J ends were trimmed by 9 bases and 2 bases, with 8 bases remaining between them. The CDR3: CARSRAGANVLTF. The CDR3 DNA follows: TGTGCCAGATCGAGAGCTGGGGCCAACGTCCTGACTTTC.

CDR3 bases: TGCGCCAGCAGCCAAAGGGAACGGGACAGCCTCTACGAGCAGTACTTC. It is translated as CASSQRERDSLYEQYF. The chain couples TRBV4-1 to TRBJ2-7; 7 bases are shared with TRBD1. The CDR3 is 16 amino acids. The V gene end was trimmed by 2 bases and the J gene end by 3 bases; junction bases not matched to a gene: 10. The germline CDR1 and CDR2 sequences are MGHRA and YSYEKL.

The rearrangement joins TRBV19 to TRBJ1-1; a possible D gene is TRBD1 (5 bases). CDR1 LNHDA and CDR2 SQIVND come from the germline V gene (reference sequence). V lost 4 bases and J 6 bases, leaving 30 bases between the germline ends. The CDR3 runs to 19 residues. The CDR3 is CASSTDGGGYRVRQSEAFF. The CDR3 nucleotides read TGTGCCAGTAGTACTGACGGGGGTGGCTACAGAGTGCGGCAATCTGAAGCTTTCTTT.

The rearrangement uses TRBV7-9 and TRBJ2-5; 12 nucleotides match TRBD1. There are 15 residues in the CDR3. V trimming: 5 bases; J trimming: 9 bases; junction bases outside the gene matches: 10. Germline V CDR1 and CDR2: SEHNR, FQNEAQ (reference sequence). CDR3 nucleotides: TGTGCCAGCAGCCCCGGGACAGGGGGCAGGCAGCCCCAGTACTTC. Translating gives CASSPGTGGRQPQYF.

V usage is TRBV5-1 and J usage is TRBJ2-5; TRBD1 aligns across 7 bases. CDR1 and CDR2 (germline): SGHRS, YFSETQ. The CDR3 is made up of 14 amino acids. J gave up 3 bases and V 4 bases, and 6 bases lay outside the gene matches. The CDR3 spells CASSVDRAEETQYF. CDR3 coding DNA: TGCGCCAGCAGCGTTGACAGGGCTGAAGAGACCCAGTACTTC.

J is TRBJ2-7 and V is TRBV7-9, with 8 bases fitting TRBD2. Trimming at V came to 2 bases and at J to 3 bases, leaving 6 bases not matched to a gene. CDR1 and CDR2 (germline): SEHNR, FQNEAQ (reference sequence). This CDR3 region has 15 residues. CDR3 sequence: CASSLRLGLGYEQYF. The CDR3 bases are TGTGCCAGCAGCTTAAGGTTGGGACTAGGCTACGAGCAGTACTTC. Using reference TRBV7-9 and TRBJ2-7 for the parts outside the CDR3, the full variable domain is DTGVSQNPRHKITKRGQNVTFRCDPISEHNRLYWYRQTLGQGPEFLTYFQNEAQLEKSRLLSDRFSAERPKGSFSTLEIQRTEQGDSAMYLCASSLRLGLGYEQYFGPGTRLTVT.

This clonotype was recorded many times. The CDR3 reads CSAREFGTFENTEAFF. The CDR3 DNA follows: TGCAGTGCTAGGGAATTTGGGACCTTCGAGAACACTGAAGCTTTCTTT. This rearrangement joins TRBV20-1 to TRBJ1-1, with a possible D match to TRBD1 (5 bases). Germline V gives CDR1 DFQATT, CDR2 SNEGSKA (reference sequence). There are 16 residues in the CDR3. Trimming cost V 3 bases and J 1 base, with 18 bases left between them.

In this sample, this clonotype turned up a few times. This chain joins TRBV6-5 and TRBJ2-7; 7 positions agree with TRBD1. V was pared by 4 bases and J by 4 bases, with 13 bases of the junction left unmatched. The CDR3 totals 16 residues. The germline gives CDR1 MNHEY, CDR2 SVGAGI. The CDR3, as DNA: TGTGCCAGCAGTTCCGATATCCGGGACAGTCCGTACGAGCAGTACTTC. This codes for CASSSDIRDSPYEQYF.

This chain uses TRBV6-5 with TRBJ2-5, with 7 bases fitting TRBD1. The germline V gene encodes CDR1 MNHEY and CDR2 SVGAGI. The CDR3 extends over 15 amino acids. Trimming removed 5 bases from V and 7 bases from J; junction bases left unmatched: 13. CDR3 residues: CASSPPGQSRGTQYF. The CDR3 DNA follows: TGTGCCAGCAGTCCACCGGGACAGTCTCGGGGGACCCAGTACTTC.

This clonotype was counted at least ten times. V is TRBV29-1 and J is TRBJ1-1, with a tentative D call TRBD1 (6 bases). V shed 6 bases and J shed 7 bases, with 18 bases lying between them. The CDR3 runs to 13 residues. Germline CDR1 is SQVTM and CDR2 is ANQGSEA. This CDR3 reads CSVIRQGYSEAFF. The CDR3 DNA reads TGCAGCGTCATCCGGCAGGGGTATAGTGAAGCTTTCTTT.

This clonotype was seen many times. V usage is TRBV15 and J usage is TRBJ1-1; D is ambiguous. CDR1 LNHNV and CDR2 YYDKDF come from the germline V gene (reference sequence). The CDR3 is 13 residues long. V was cut by 1 base and J by 4 bases, with 7 bases left in between. The CDR3 nucleotides are TGTGCCACCAGCAGAGGTCCGGCCACTGAAGCTTTCTTT. Amino acid sequence: CATSRGPATEAFF.

This CDR3 is CASTSRGTDTEAFF. CDR3 DNA: TGTGCCAGCACTAGCAGGGGGACAGACACTGAAGCTTTCTTT. The chain combines TRBV6-5 with TRBJ1-1; 7 bases line up with TRBD1. The V segment lost 7 bases and the J segment 3 bases; nucleotides outside the gene matches: 8. The V gene's germline CDR1 is MNHEY and CDR2 SVGAGI. This CDR3 is built from 14 residues.

The J gene is TRBJ2-5, the V gene TRBV9; TRBD1 is a possible D gene (5 bases). Germline V CDR1 and CDR2: SGDLS, YYNGEE. The V end was cut by 7 bases, the J end by 4 bases, with 29 bases between. The CDR3 is made up of 18 amino acids. In nucleotides, the CDR3 is TGTGCCAGCTCACCACCGTCTGTAGCAGGGCTAGGTCGAGAGACCCAGTACTTC. This sequence encodes CASSPPSVAGLGRETQYF.

The chain recombines TRBV15 with TRBJ1-6, with 9 positions matching TRBD1. The trim removed 5 bases at V and 10 bases at J, leaving 9 bases unmatched. The CDR3 extends over 15 amino acids. Germline V gives CDR1 LNHNV, CDR2 YYDKDF (reference sequence). CDR3 in amino acids: CATSRGDRVGSPLHF. CDR3 nucleotide sequence: TGTGCCACCAGCCGGGGGGACAGGGTTGGCTCACCCCTCCACTTT.

V is TRBV27 and J is TRBJ2-5, with 7 bases aligning to TRBD1. In germline, CDR1 is MNHEY, CDR2 SMNVEV (reference sequence). J gave up 7 bases and V 5 bases, and 16 bases lay outside the gene matches. The CDR3 runs 16 residues. CDR3 sequence (DNA): TGTGCCAGCAGTACAGCGAGCAGGGGGATATTTGGGACCCAGTACTTC. This codes for CASSTASRGIFGTQYF.